Below, 2 T cell receptor beta chains from the same sample are listed, as sequenced in a study of CD4 T cells in relation to SARS-CoV-2 and coronaviruses. Repertoires were generated with immunoSEQ multiplex PCR, while TCRdb's copy carries only in-frame clones and drops some. Among tens of thousands of clones, around 89% were seen once, and the ten largest hold more than 7%. Material: memory CD4+ T cells from PBMCs. The source of these receptors is an adult with COVID-19.

The chain uses TRBV7-2 and TRBJ1-1; TRBD1 might be the D (5 bases). V lost 0 bases and J 6 bases, leaving 14 bases between the germline ends. There are 15 residues in the CDR3. CDR1 is SGHTA and CDR2 is FQGNSA in the germline V gene. CDR3 region: CASSLASRQGAEAFF. DNA for the CDR3: TGTGCCAGCAGCTTAGCGAGCAGGCAGGGCGCTGAAGCTTTCTTT.

This chain connects TRBV5-1 to TRBJ1-2; D possibly corresponds to TRBD1 (5 bases). The germline gives CDR1 SGHRS, CDR2 YFSETQ. Trimming took off 0 bases at V and 1 base at J, with 10 bases between the two ends. The CDR3 spans 15 residues. The chain's CDR3 is CASSLGLQVNYGYTF. Here the CDR3 DNA reads TGCGCCAGCAGCTTGGGCCTACAGGTTAACTATGGCTACACCTTC.